The 23 T cell receptor beta chains below all came from one sample that was sequenced in a study of HIV-infected children after antiretroviral therapy interruption. Treatment of the sample: PENTA 11 planned treatment interruption arm or continuous ART arm. A 3' RACE protocol on RNA, with unique molecular identifiers, produced the TCR library. MiXCR, run by TCRdb on the 3' RACE reads, gives a single entry per CDR3 protein. The profile covers around 47,000 distinct CDR3 sequences, with around 4.5% appearing a single time and about 0.71% taken by the ten largest. Sequencing was performed on CD45RA+ CD4+ T cells from PBMCs, pooled from several time points, taken from a donor given antiretroviral therapy, either interrupted or continuous. Subset given: naive CD4+ CD45RA+ CD45RO- T cells. These TCRs come from a pool of human donors with HIV.

The table lists this clonotype with many counts. The chain employs TRBV29-1 and TRBJ2-5, with 9 bases aligning to TRBD1. The CDR3 consists of 13 residues. The V gene's germline CDR1 is SQVTM and CDR2 ANQGSEA. V lost 5 bases, J lost 2 bases, and 3 bases stayed unmatched. CDR3 residues: CSVTQGAQETQYF. The CDR3 DNA follows: TGCAGCGTTACACAGGGGGCTCAAGAGACCCAGTACTTC.

This clonotype was seen only a few times. The rearrangement links TRBV20-1 to TRBJ2-1; 9 nucleotides line up with TRBD2. V trimming: 0 bases; J trimming: 4 bases; junction bases outside the gene matches: 13. The CDR3 covers 18 residues. Germline CDR1 DFQATT, CDR2 SNEGSKA (reference sequence). CDR3 bases: TGCAGTGCTAGAGATCGGGCTAGCGGGGTAAACTGGTACAATGAGCAGTTCTTC. This gives the protein CSARDRASGVNWYNEQFF.

This clonotype has just a few counts. This chain joins TRBV7-2 and TRBJ2-1; TRBD2 is a possible D gene (5 bases). V was shortened by 6 bases and J by 9 bases, with 15 bases between the two germline ends. This CDR3 is 13 amino acids long. Germline assignment: CDR1 SGHTA and CDR2 FQGNSA. The CDR3 coding sequence is TGTGCCAGCAGTGGGGTACTAGTGGTTGAGCAGTTCTTC. Translation: CASSGVLVVEQFF.

In its sample, this clonotype was seen many times. The chain joins TRBV7-9 to TRBJ1-6; D is undetermined. The germline gives CDR1 SEHNR, CDR2 FQNEAQ (reference sequence). V lost 5 bases and J 9 bases, leaving 17 bases between the germline ends. This CDR3 has 15 residues. CDR3 region: CASSQEKQLGSPLHF. The CDR3 coding sequence is TGTGCCAGCAGCCAAGAGAAGCAATTGGGTTCACCCCTCCACTTT.

This clonotype was observed a few times. The rearrangement joins TRBV18 to TRBJ2-2, with D possibly matching TRBD2 (5 bases). Trimming stripped 2 bases from V and 5 bases from J, with 6 bases between. Germline assignment: CDR1 KGHSH and CDR2 LQKENI. CDR3 size: 13 residues. The CDR3 DNA is TGTGCCAGCTCACCAGGGGAGACCGGGGAGCTGTTTTTT. This encodes CASSPGETGELFF.

This clonotype was recorded many times. V usage is TRBV7-9 and J usage is TRBJ2-7; D is perhaps TRBD1 or TRBD2 (5 bases each). V was cut by 5 bases and J by 4 bases, with 18 bases left in between. The CDR3 is 15 residues long. Looked up from germline, CDR1 is SEHNR and CDR2 is FQNEAQ (reference sequence). Here the CDR3 reads CASSPRGAGQYEQYF. CDR3 DNA sequence: TGTGCCAGCAGCCCACGAGGGGCCGGGCAGTACGAGCAGTACTTC.

This clonotype was picked up many times. The chain couples TRBV5-1 to TRBJ2-3; D unresolved. The CDR3 is 16 amino acids. The V gene's germline CDR1 is SGHRS and CDR2 YFSETQ. Trimming left V 1 base short and J 0 bases short, with 12 bases between. This CDR3 is CASSLRQKASTDTQYF. CDR3 bases: TGCGCCAGCAGCTTGAGACAAAAGGCTAGCACAGATACGCAGTATTTT. Complete variable domain (other parts from reference TRBV5-1 and TRBJ2-3): KAGVTQTPRYLIKTRGQQVTLSCSPISGHRSVSWYQQTPGQGLQFLFEYFSETQRNKGNFPGRFSGRQFSNSRSEMNVSTLELGDSALYLCASSLRQKASTDTQYFGPGTRLTVL.

This clonotype was counted at least ten times. The rearrangement uses TRBV5-4 and TRBJ1-4, with TRBD1 as a possible D gene (6 bases). The CDR3 spans 14 residues. Germline assignment: CDR1 SGHNT and CDR2 YYREEE (reference sequence). V gave up 3 bases and J gave up 11 bases, with 17 bases separating them. Here the CDR3 DNA reads TGTGCCAGCAGCTCGGACAGCCCGGGGGGGAAACTGTTTTTT. Protein: CASSSDSPGGKLFF.

This clonotype was counted many times. J is TRBJ2-3 and V is TRBV20-1, with 9 bases fitting TRBD1. The J segment lost 5 bases and the V segment lost 0 bases, leaving 3 bases of the junction unmatched. Looked up from germline, CDR1 is DFQATT and CDR2 is SNEGSKA (reference sequence). The CDR3 has 14 amino acids. The CDR3 DNA follows: TGCAGTGCTAGAGATCACAGGGGGCAAGATACGCAGTATTTT. Protein product: CSARDHRGQDTQYF.

Within the sample, this clonotype is medium-sized. This chain links TRBV7-6 with TRBJ1-1, with D unresolved. V was pared by 1 base and J by 3 bases, with 12 bases between. The germline V gene encodes CDR1 SGHVS and CDR2 FNYEAQ. This CDR3 is 15 amino acids long. CDR3 sequence reads: CASSLGAGSYTEAFF. DNA of the CDR3: TGTGCCAGCAGCTTAGGGGCGGGGTCGTACACTGAAGCTTTCTTT.

This clonotype has a count of ten or more. The chain employs TRBV11-2 and TRBJ1-4; D ambiguous. V lost 4 bases and J 10 bases, leaving 25 bases between the germline ends. The CDR3 covers 17 residues. Germline V gives CDR1 SGHAT, CDR2 FQNNGV. CDR3 protein: CASSSYSLRSTGGKLFF. The CDR3 bases are TGTGCCAGCAGCTCCTACTCCCTCCGTTCGACCGGCGGAAAACTGTTTTTT.

This clonotype was found many times. This chain joins TRBV21-1 and TRBJ1-1. TRBV21-1 is labeled a pseudogene. The CDR3 is 16 residues long. This CDR3 reads CASTIMPGLMNTEAFF. CDR3 sequence (DNA): TGTGCCAGCACCATAATGCCAGGCCTCATGAACACTGAAGCTTTCTTT.

This clonotype was counted a few times. The chain carries TRBV23-1 and TRBJ2-4, with D possibly being TRBD1 (5 bases). TRBV23-1 is treated as an ORF (open reading frame) with a function not yet certain. This CDR3 contains 15 residues. The V end was cut by 0 bases, the J end by 1 base, with 7 bases between. The DNA of the CDR3 is TGCGCCAGCAGTCAATCGAAGGGGGCCAAAAACATTCAGTACTTC. Translation: CASSQSKGAKNIQYF.

This clonotype was counted ten times or more. The chain is built from TRBV25-1 and TRBJ2-1; D unresolved. Germline CDR1 and CDR2: MGHDK and SYGVNS. This CDR3 is 11 amino acids long. V was clipped by 4 bases and J by 5 bases, with 3 bases between them. Here the CDR3 reads CASSVDNEQFF. CDR3 nucleotides: TGTGCCAGCAGTGTAGACAATGAGCAGTTCTTC.

Concerning this clonotype itself: This may stem from a read error, because a much larger clone lies one nucleotide away. The J gene is TRBJ2-3, the V gene TRBV6-1; the D is unclear. The CDR3 spans 16 residues. V was cut by 6 bases and J by 0 bases, with 16 bases left in between. Germline CDR1 MNHNS, CDR2 SASEGT. In DNA form, the CDR3 reads TGTGCCAGCAGCAGGATTTTGATTTCTAGCACAGATACGCAGTATTTT. Translation gives CASSRILISSTDTQYF.

V usage is TRBV7-3 and J usage is TRBJ2-3; D remains ambiguous. V lost 0 bases to trimming and J lost 2 bases, with 12 bases between them. This CDR3 region has 16 residues. Germline-derived CDR1 and CDR2 are SGHTA and FQGTGA. The CDR3 spells CASSLTQRFSTDTQYF. CDR3 bases: TGTGCCAGCAGCTTAACCCAACGATTTTCCACAGATACGCAGTATTTT.

This clonotype was observed at least ten times. The rearrangement links TRBV5-1 to TRBJ2-3, with D unclear. V was clipped by 0 bases and J by 4 bases, with 3 bases between them. The germline V gene has CDR1 SGHRS and CDR2 YFSETQ. The CDR3 has 12 amino acids. The CDR3 nucleotides read TGCGCCAGCAGCTTGGAGGCAGATACGCAGTATTTT. Protein sequence: CASSLEADTQYF.

This clonotype was counted many times. The J gene is TRBJ1-1, the V gene TRBV29-1; 9 bases agree with TRBD1. Germline V CDR1 and CDR2: SQVTM, ANQGSEA. The CDR3 contains 16 residues. V trimming: 4 bases; J trimming: 4 bases; junction bases outside the gene matches: 13. CDR3 in amino acids: CSVGWGTGSLGTEAFF. In DNA, the CDR3 is TGCAGCGTTGGTTGGGGGACAGGGAGTTTGGGCACTGAAGCTTTCTTT.

This clonotype has at least ten counts. V gene TRBV6-1 combines with J gene TRBJ2-1, with TRBD2 identical over 10 bases. Germline trimming cut 4 bases from V and 8 bases from J; bases unmatched to any gene: 8. The CDR3 covers 15 residues. CDR1 MNHNS and CDR2 SASEGT come from the germline V gene. The CDR3 coding sequence is TGTGCCAGCAGTGGCCAAGCGGGGGGGAGCTATGAGCAGTTCTTC. Protein product: CASSGQAGGSYEQFF.

This clonotype was seen repeatedly, ten times or more. This chain joins TRBV2 and TRBJ2-6; D tentatively fits TRBD1 or TRBD2 (5 bases each). Germline-derived CDR1 and CDR2 are SNHLY and FYNNEI. CDR3 length equals 11 residues. As DNA, the CDR3 is TGTACCCGGGGCGAGGCCAACGTCCTGACTTTC. This encodes CTRGEANVLTF.

This clonotype was seen ten or more times. This chain uses TRBV7-3 with TRBJ1-1, with 8 bases lining up with TRBD1. V shed 5 bases, J shed 4 bases, and the junction held 6 bases outside the gene matches. The CDR3 runs to 14 residues. In germline, CDR1 is SGHTA, CDR2 FQGTGA. The CDR3 DNA is TGTGCCAGCAGCCGCGGACAGGGCTTCACTGAAGCTTTCTTT. Its protein is CASSRGQGFTEAFF.

This clonotype showed up just a few times. The chain joins TRBV4-1 to TRBJ2-1; TRBD2 aligns across 13 bases. The CDR3 length is 16 residues. Trimming at V came to 1 base and at J to 4 bases, leaving 1 base not matched to a gene. Germline lookup yields CDR1 MGHRA and CDR2 YSYEKL. The CDR3 loop reads CASSQAGLAGYNEQFF. CDR3 sequence (DNA): TGCGCCAGCAGCCAAGCGGGACTAGCGGGATACAATGAGCAGTTCTTC.

In its sample, this clonotype was seen many times. The chain recombines TRBV7-6 with TRBJ2-5, with D possibly being TRBD1 (5 bases). CDR1 and CDR2 (germline): SGHVS, FNYEAQ. This CDR3 is built from 13 residues. Trimming removed 5 bases from V and 5 bases from J, with 12 bases in between. CDR3 region: CASSAYRSETQYF. The CDR3 region has the DNA TGTGCCAGCAGCGCCTACAGGTCTGAGACCCAGTACTTC.